These 8 T cell receptor beta chains came from one sample sequenced in a study of blood T cell repertoires in COVID-19. Measured with immunoSEQ multiplex PCR; TCRdb has only the in-frame clones, and not every one. The data contain 250,000 to 300,000 clones, about 86% of them singletons. The material sequenced was PBMCs or T cells enriched from blood (not recorded which). The source of these receptors is a man aged 50-59 years who had recovered from COVID-19.

The V gene is TRBV5-4, the J gene TRBJ1-2; D unclear. V lost 4 bases and J 5 bases, leaving 15 bases between the germline ends. CDR1 and CDR2 (germline): SGHNT, YYREEE (reference sequence). This CDR3 is built from 14 residues. CDR3 in DNA: TGTGCCAGCAGCGGGGAGCACGTAGATTATGGCTACACCTTC. This codes for CASSGEHVDYGYTF.

This clone was found a few times. This chain connects TRBV7-6 to TRBJ2-3, with 7 bases fitting TRBD2. The CDR3 totals 16 residues. Germline CDR1 and CDR2: SGHVS and FNYEAQ. V lost 3 bases to trimming and J lost 1 base; unmatched junction nucleotides: 7. CDR3 residues: CASSLGGGSGTDTQYF. The DNA for the CDR3 is TGTGCCAGCAGCTTGGGGGGGGGTAGCGGCACAGATACGCAGTATTTT.

Points on this clone: This sample includes further DNA sequences coding for the same CDR3. The chain couples TRBV6-5 to TRBJ1-2, with TRBD1 as a possible D gene (6 bases). The CDR3 loop spans 13 amino acids. The germline V gene encodes CDR1 MNHEY and CDR2 SVGAGI. V dropped 5 bases and J dropped 2 bases, with 9 bases sitting between them. The DNA for the CDR3 is TGTGCCAGCAGTCAAACAGGGAACTATGGCTACACCTTC. Protein product: CASSQTGNYGYTF.

The chain joins TRBV5-6 to TRBJ2-7; no firm D call. Germline V gives CDR1 SGHDT, CDR2 YYEEEE. With 0 bases removed from V and 2 bases from J, the gap between germline ends came to 9 bases. The CDR3 length is 14 residues. As DNA, the CDR3 is TGTGCCAGCAGCTTGGAAGCAGGTACCTACGAGCAGTACTTC. Its protein product is CASSLEAGTYEQYF. The entire variable domain, with the rest obtained from reference TRBV5-6 and TRBJ2-7, is as follows: DAGVTQSPTHLIKTRGQQVTLRCSPKSGHDTVSWYQQALGQGPQFIFQYYEEEERQRGNFPDRFSGHQFPNYSSELNVNALLLGDSALYLCASSLEAGTYEQYFGPGTRLTVT.

The CDR3 region is CAISESRSGQETQYF. CDR3 bases: TGTGCCATCAGTGAGTCTAGGTCGGGGCAAGAGACCCAGTACTTC. This rearrangement joins TRBV10-3 to TRBJ2-5; D might be TRBD2 (5 bases). The CDR3 spans 15 residues. Germline CDR1 and CDR2: ENHRY and SYGVKD. V dropped 0 bases and J dropped 2 bases, with 10 bases sitting between them.

V gene TRBV9 combines with J gene TRBJ2-3; TRBD1 aligns across 7 bases. The CDR3 is 14 amino acids. The V segment lost 4 bases and the J segment 3 bases; nucleotides outside the gene matches: 5. Germline V gene data show CDR1 as SGDLS and CDR2 as YYNGEE. CDR3 loop: CASSLMTGTDTQYF. The CDR3 nucleotides are TGTGCCAGCAGCCTCATGACAGGGACAGATACGCAGTATTTT.

About this clone: This sample also contains other DNA sequences that code for the same CDR3. V is TRBV29-1 and J is TRBJ1-1; the D is unclear. In germline, CDR1 is SQVTM, CDR2 ANQGSEA. V dropped 6 bases and J dropped 1 base, with 9 bases sitting between them. The CDR3 extends over 12 amino acids. Written as DNA, the CDR3 is TGCAGCGTGGAGGGAGGGAACACTGAAGCTTTCTTT. Its translation: CSVEGGNTEAFF.

A word on this clone: In the same sample, other DNA sequences code for this CDR3. The chain employs TRBV6-1 and TRBJ2-7; D may be TRBD1 (5 bases). This CDR3 is 12 amino acids long. CDR1 and CDR2 from the germline V gene are MNHNS and SASEGT. Trimming cost V 3 bases and J 7 bases, with 10 bases left between them. The CDR3 DNA reads TGTGCCAGCAGTGAGCTGGGGCGGGAGCAGTACTTC. Amino acid sequence: CASSELGREQYF.